The present T cell receptor beta chain was sequenced within a study of T cell responses to AZD1222 COVID-19 vaccine. General study points: Only 5 or 6 people who got AZD1222 tested seropositive at baseline. In a largely white British group with more females than males, clonal diversity was possibly underestimated. Dominant at 160-218 and 743-854, vaccine-associated CD4 TCRs also spanned spike. Repertoires were obtained solely post-peak T cell response.

With respect to this clone: The antigen remains undetermined.

The data were produced by immunoSEQ multiplex PCR, yet TCRdb's version contains in-frame clones alone and is incomplete. The top ten hold roughly 12% of the sample, which has 110,000 to 150,000 clones, around 92% seen once. Trimming removed 1 base at V and 4 bases at J, with 14 bases between. The CDR3 is 16 amino acids. Germline V CDR1 and CDR2: SGHDN, FVKESK. The receptor comes from an adult who had recovered from COVID-19. V gene TRBV14 combines with J gene TRBJ1-5; D uncertain. Sequencing used peripheral blood, obtained after recovery from COVID-19. CDR3 bases: TGTGCCAGCAGCCAAGGAGGACTCACGGGGAATCAGCCCCAGCATTTT. Its translation is CASSQGGLTGNQPQHF.